The TCR beta chain under discussion was sequenced for a study of STAT3 mutations in large granular lymphocyte leukemia (dated by TCRdb to about 2019). Background for the entire study: In roughly half of the longitudinally sequenced T-LGLL patients, canonical activating STAT3 mutations were detected. A couple of patients with natural killer LGL leukemia were also sequenced longitudinally as controls within the study. Patients were sequenced at 3 to 5 time points on average, with the number of samplings per patient ranging from 2 to 8. Over half of the T-LGLL patients were given one or more immunosuppressive therapy regimens, and approximately 41% of the treated patients had a hematologic response. Serial deep sequencing of TCRbeta CDR3 and STAT3 was performed in patients with T-cell large granular lymphocyte leukemia to reconstruct clonal hierarchy and dynamics. From an initial cohort of hundreds of LGL patients, approximately 17 representative T-LGLL cases were chosen for longitudinal sequencing of TCRbeta and STAT3. Paper-wide results and their limitations: Because no samples were available when a clone first appeared, clonal expansion was inferred from samplings taken at other points. Because codominant clonotypes persisted in some patients, a small but highly pathogenic clone may have been missed. In several patients, dominant TCR clone burden exceeded STAT3 mutant burden, suggesting STAT3 mutation arose secondarily within a pre-expanded clone. At least one immunodominant TCRbeta clonotype was present in every T-LGLL patient, and multiple immunodominant subclonotypes appeared in about half of the T-LGLL patients. Variable intervals between samplings and differing treatment regimens complicated linking therapy response to changes in TCR clonal burden. In 6 of 18 patients, TCR clonotype switching occurred after therapy, and every newly emerging clone was STAT3 wild type.

DNA was extracted from blood mononuclear cells, with the same DNA used for both TCR and STAT3 sequencing. Notes on this clone: It lacks a known antigen. No much larger clone is present one base from it, and per-base qualities are unavailable.

CDR1 and CDR2 (SGHRS, YFSETQ) derive from the germline V gene. Here V drops 1 base and J drops 0 bases, and the junction holds 9 bases not matched to any gene. CDR3 length: 18 amino acids, cysteine to phenylalanine. Solely the CDR3 DNA is kept, with 54 bases framed from the first base. An Illumina MiSeq was used to sequence the TCRbeta libraries, yielding an average of about 41,000 productive templates per sample. The immunoSEQ assay, which uses multiplex PCR amplification, was used to generate TCRbeta CDR3 libraries. The paper's data handling went like this. Repertoire diversity was calculated as previously defined, and values close to 0 indicated extremely monoclonal samples. The table comes from immuneACCESS by way of TCRdb, which keeps in-frame sequences with V and J called. Part of the clones is missing from these tables; in studies checked, under half for an unresolved V gene and the rest for unknown reasons. The V and J calls and clone size were taken over from that table, and D and trimming were inferred from the DNA. This sample lists about 12,000 clones; approximately 83% were detected once. The top ten clonotypes cover 86% of the sample.

The rearranged segments are TRBV5-1 and TRBJ1-2, and 10 junction bases match TRBD1. What was sequenced was peripheral blood mononuclear cells. The sequence was obtained from a man at least 80 years old with T-cell large granular lymphocyte leukemia. Some clones in this sample may be carry-over from other donors' samples. The age is the age at diagnosis. The DNA sequence is given as TGCGCCAGCAGCTTGTGGCCGGGACAGGGGACAGCTAACTATGGCTACACCTTC. Translated, it reads CASSLWPGQGTANYGYTF.